These 3 T cell receptor beta chains came from one sample sequenced in a study of spatial heterogeneity in lung cancer. Time point described: sample taken at primary tumor resection. TCRs were sequenced from unsorted whole RNA of tumor, nontumor lung or PBMC. TCRdb re-analysed the 5' RACE reads in MiXCR, keeping a single row per CDR3 protein. The sample lists 15,000 to 20,000 distinct CDR3 sequences; about a fifth were seen once. Sequences were derived from PBMCs, sampled at surgery. The source is a male donor with early-stage non-small cell lung cancer.

The DNA of the CDR3 is TGCAGCGTTGGGGGGCAGGGAGTGACTGAAGCTTTCTTT. Translating gives CSVGGQGVTEAFF. The rearrangement uses TRBV29-1 and TRBJ1-1; possible D gene TRBD1, 6 bases. This CDR3 has 13 amino acids. Per the germline V gene, CDR1 is SQVTM and CDR2 is ANQGSEA. V was clipped by 4 bases and J by 5 bases, with 14 bases between them. The full variable domain, in which reference TRBV29-1 and TRBJ1-1 provide the parts outside the CDR3, is SAVISQKPSRDICQRGTSLTIQCQVDSQVTMMFWYRQQPGQSLTLIATANQGSEATYESGFVIDKFPISRPNLTFSTLTVSNMSPEDSSIYLCSVGGQGVTEAFFGQGTRLTVV.

In its sample, this clonotype was seen a few times. V usage is TRBV5-1 and J usage is TRBJ1-6; the D is unclear. CDR3 length: 14 amino acids. Trimming cost V 6 bases and J 9 bases, with 16 bases left between them. Germline values: CDR1 SGHRS, CDR2 YFSETQ. The CDR3 DNA reads TGCGCCAGCACGACCGGGGAGGGAGGTTCACCCCTCCACTTT. This codes for CASTTGEGGSPLHF. The whole variable domain, remainder taken from reference TRBV5-1 and TRBJ1-6, is KAGVTQTPRYLIKTRGQQVTLSCSPISGHRSVSWYQQTPGQGLQFLFEYFSETQRNKGNFPGRFSGRQFSNSRSEMNVSTLELGDSALYLCASTTGEGGSPLHFGNGTRLTVT.

This clonotype came up a few times. The V gene is TRBV7-8, the J gene TRBJ2-5; D unclear. Trimming left V 1 base short and J 3 bases short, with 15 bases between. The CDR3 length is 16 residues. Germline CDR1 and CDR2: SGHVS and FQNEAQ. CDR3 amino acids: CASSLEGSLAKETQYF. The CDR3 coding sequence is TGTGCCAGCAGCTTAGAAGGGTCCCTGGCCAAAGAGACCCAGTACTTC.